This TCR beta chain was identified during a study of cytomegalovirus exposure and HLA in healthy donors. General study findings and limits: Among TCR sequences, most were rare, though some public TCRs appeared in many donors.

The donors formed part of the roughly 110-subject validation cohort, distinct from the roughly 620-subject first cohort. As concerns this clone: What it binds is not known.

Libraries were prepared by immunoSEQ multiplex PCR; TCRdb keeps only in-frame clonotypes and omits some of them. The repertoire holds 200,000 or so clones, with over 75% as singletons. Looked up from germline, CDR1 is SGHAT and CDR2 is FQNNGV. The CDR3 has 15 residues. Unmatched junction bases numbered 2, after V lost 1 base and J lost 2 bases. The sequencing sample was made of PBMCs. The sequence came from a woman younger than 35 in good health and CMV-seropositive. V and J are TRBV11-2 and TRBJ1-2; 9 positions match TRBD1. CDR3 nucleotide sequence: TGTGCCAGCAGCTTAGGACAGGGGGGGAACTATGGCTACACCTTC. Its protein product is CASSLGQGGNYGYTF.